The T cell receptor (beta chain) under discussion was sequenced for a study of shared clonotypes between healthy human individuals. The CDR3 has 14 residues. Trimming took off 4 bases at V and 2 bases at J, with 13 bases between the two ends. Germline CDR1 is SGHDT and CDR2 is YYEEEE. Measured with immunoSEQ multiplex PCR; TCRdb has only the in-frame clones, and not every one. The sample contains over 400,000 clones, 95% to 97% of which appear only once. Input material: naive CD4+ T cells sorted from blood. Sample subset: CD45RA+ positively selected. The clonotype comes from a woman in her 30s in good health. The chain carries TRBV5-6 and TRBJ2-7; TRBD2 might be the D (5 bases). The CDR3 protein is CASSLSGVTYEQYF. The CDR3 coding sequence is TGTGCCAGCAGCCTCTCCGGGGTGACCTACGAGCAGTACTTC.